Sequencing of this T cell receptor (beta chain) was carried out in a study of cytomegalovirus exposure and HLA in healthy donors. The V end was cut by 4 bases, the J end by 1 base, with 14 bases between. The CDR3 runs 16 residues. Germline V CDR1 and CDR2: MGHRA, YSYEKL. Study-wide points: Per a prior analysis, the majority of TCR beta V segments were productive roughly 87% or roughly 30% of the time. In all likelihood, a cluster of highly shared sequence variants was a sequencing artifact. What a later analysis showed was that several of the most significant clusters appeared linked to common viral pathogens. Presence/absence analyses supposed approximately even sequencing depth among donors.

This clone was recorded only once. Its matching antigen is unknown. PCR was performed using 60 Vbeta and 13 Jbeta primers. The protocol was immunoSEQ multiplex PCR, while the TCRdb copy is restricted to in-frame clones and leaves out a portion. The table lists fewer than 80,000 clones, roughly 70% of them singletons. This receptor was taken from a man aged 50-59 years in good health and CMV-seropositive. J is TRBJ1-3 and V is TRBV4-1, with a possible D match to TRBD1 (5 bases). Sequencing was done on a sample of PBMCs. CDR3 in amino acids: CASSPIQATSGNTIYF. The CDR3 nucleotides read TGCGCCAGCAGCCCCATACAGGCTACTTCTGGAAACACCATATATTTT.